This TCR beta chain is drawn from a study of metastatic and nonmetastatic thyroid tumors. Study details: A comparison of repertoires was made across blood and tumor or nodule tissue from malignant and benign thyroid patients. Whole-study findings and limits: The reported finding was significantly higher TCR beta diversity in malignant thyroid tumors relative to benign nodules, in blood and tumor.

CDR1 and CDR2 from the germline V gene are SGHAT and FQNNGV. The CDR3 consists of 15 residues. The V end lost 0 bases, the J end lost 0 bases, and 8 bases lay between the germline ends. No patient had received any treatment before thyroid surgery. Authors' analysis steps: Between-group CDR3 differences, defined by clinicopathological status, yielded a distant-metastasis classifier for papillary thyroid cancer. TCRdb re-called the PCR reads through MiXCR. What appears here as the V and J calls and clone size reflects TCRdb's work, not the paper's. The table has approximately 38,000 clones, roughly 17% seen once. This clone was counted ten times or more. The antigen is unknown.

The chain links TRBV11-2 to TRBJ1-2; D is undetermined. Sequencing was done on a sample of tumor tissue. The source of this sequence is a female donor with papillary thyroid cancer or a benign thyroid nodule (not recorded which). Some clones in this sample may be carry-over from other donors' samples. CDR3 in amino acids: CASSLEAGTNYGYTF. The CDR3 coding sequence is TGTGCCAGCAGCTTAGAAGCCGGGACTAACTATGGCTACACCTTC.